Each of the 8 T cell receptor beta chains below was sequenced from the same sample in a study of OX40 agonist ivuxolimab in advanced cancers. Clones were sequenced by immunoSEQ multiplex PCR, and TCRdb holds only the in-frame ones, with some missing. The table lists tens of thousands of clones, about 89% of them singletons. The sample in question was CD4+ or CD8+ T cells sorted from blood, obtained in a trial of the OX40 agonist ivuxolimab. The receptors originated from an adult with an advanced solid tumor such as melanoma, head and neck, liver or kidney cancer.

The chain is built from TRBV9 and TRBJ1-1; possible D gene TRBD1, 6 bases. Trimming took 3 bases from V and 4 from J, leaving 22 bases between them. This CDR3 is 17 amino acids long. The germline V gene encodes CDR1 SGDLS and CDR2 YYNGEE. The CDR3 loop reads CASSAQSGGSLGTEAFF. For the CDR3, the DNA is TGTGCCAGCAGCGCCCAATCTGGGGGCAGTTTAGGCACTGAAGCTTTCTTT.

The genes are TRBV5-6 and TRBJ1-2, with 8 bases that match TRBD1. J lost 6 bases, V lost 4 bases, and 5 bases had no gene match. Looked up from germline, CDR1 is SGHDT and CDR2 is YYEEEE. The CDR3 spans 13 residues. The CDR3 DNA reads TGTGCCAGCAGCCTGACAGGGGAACATGGCTACACCTTC. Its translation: CASSLTGEHGYTF.

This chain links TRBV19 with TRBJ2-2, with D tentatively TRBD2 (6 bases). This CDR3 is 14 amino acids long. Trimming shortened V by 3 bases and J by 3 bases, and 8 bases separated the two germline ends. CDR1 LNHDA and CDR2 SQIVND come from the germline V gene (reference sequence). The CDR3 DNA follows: TGTGCCAGTAGTATGGTAGCGGACACCGGGGAGCTGTTTTTT. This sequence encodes CASSMVADTGELFF.

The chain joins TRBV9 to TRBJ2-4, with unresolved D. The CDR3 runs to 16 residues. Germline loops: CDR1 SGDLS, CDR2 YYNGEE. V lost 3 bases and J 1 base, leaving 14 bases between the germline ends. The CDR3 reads CASSAYRDGAKNIQYF. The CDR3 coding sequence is TGTGCCAGCAGCGCTTACCGAGATGGGGCCAAAAACATTCAGTACTTC.

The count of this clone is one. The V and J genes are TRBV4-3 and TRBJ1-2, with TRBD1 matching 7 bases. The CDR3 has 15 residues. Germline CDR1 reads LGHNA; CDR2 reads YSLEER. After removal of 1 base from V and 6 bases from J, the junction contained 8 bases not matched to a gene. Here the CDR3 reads CASSQVGQGDHGYTF. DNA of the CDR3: TGCGCCAGCAGCCAAGTTGGTCAGGGGGACCATGGCTACACCTTC.

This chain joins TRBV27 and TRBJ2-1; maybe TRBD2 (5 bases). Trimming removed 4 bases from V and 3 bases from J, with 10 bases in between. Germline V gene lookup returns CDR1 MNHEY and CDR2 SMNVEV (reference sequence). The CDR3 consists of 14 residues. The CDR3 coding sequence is TGTGCCAGCAGTTCTACTAGGGTCTACAATGAGCAGTTCTTC. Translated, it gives CASSSTRVYNEQFF.

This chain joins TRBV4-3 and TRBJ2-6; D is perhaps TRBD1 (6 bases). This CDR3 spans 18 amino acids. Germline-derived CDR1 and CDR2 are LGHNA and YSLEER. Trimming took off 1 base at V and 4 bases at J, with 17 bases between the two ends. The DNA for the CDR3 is TGCGCCAGCAGCCAAGGCCTCTCAGGGGCTGGAGGGGCCAACGTCCTGACTTTC. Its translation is CASSQGLSGAGGANVLTF.

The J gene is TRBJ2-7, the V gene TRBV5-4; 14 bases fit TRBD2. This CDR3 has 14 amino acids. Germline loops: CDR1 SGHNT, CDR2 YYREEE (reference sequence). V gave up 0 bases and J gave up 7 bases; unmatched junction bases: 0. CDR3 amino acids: CASSLGLAGGEQYF. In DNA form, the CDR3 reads TGTGCCAGCAGCTTGGGACTAGCGGGAGGGGAGCAGTACTTC. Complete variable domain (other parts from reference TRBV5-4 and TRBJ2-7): ETGVTQSPTHLIKTRGQQVTLRCSSQSGHNTVSWYQQALGQGPQFIFQYYREEENGRGNFPPRFSGLQFPNYSSELNVNALELDDSALYLCASSLGLAGGEQYFGPGTRLTVT.